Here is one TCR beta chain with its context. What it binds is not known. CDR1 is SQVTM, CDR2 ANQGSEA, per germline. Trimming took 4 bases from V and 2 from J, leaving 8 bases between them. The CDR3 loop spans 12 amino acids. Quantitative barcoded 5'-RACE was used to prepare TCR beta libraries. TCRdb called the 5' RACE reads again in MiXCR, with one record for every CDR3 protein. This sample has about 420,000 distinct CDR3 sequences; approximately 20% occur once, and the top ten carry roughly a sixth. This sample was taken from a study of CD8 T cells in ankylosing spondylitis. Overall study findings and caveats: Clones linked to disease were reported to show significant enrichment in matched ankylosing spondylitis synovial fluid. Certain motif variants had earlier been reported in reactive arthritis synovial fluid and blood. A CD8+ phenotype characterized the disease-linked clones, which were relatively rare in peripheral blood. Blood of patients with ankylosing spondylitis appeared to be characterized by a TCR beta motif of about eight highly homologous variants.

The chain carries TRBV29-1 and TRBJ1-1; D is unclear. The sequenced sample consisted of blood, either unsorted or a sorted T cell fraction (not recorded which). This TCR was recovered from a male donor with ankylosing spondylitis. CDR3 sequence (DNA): TGCAGCGTTGTGTTGCAAAACACTGAAGCTTTCTTT. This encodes CSVVLQNTEAFF.